These 26 T cell receptor beta chains originate from one sample sequenced in a study of T-cell memory formation after mild COVID-19. TCRdb passed the 5' RACE reads through MiXCR, listing each CDR3 protein once. The table has roughly 42,000 distinct CDR3 sequences, approximately 6.8% seen once. Source material: PBMCs or a T cell subset sorted from them (not recorded which). Receptor source: a man between 18 and 35 years old who had mild COVID-19 (a few samples of this study predate the infection). Cell type and time point are not known.

This chain connects TRBV20-1 to TRBJ2-3; D possibly corresponds to TRBD2 (5 bases). Germline-derived CDR1 and CDR2 are DFQATT and SNEGSKA (reference sequence). Trimming removed 5 bases at V and 0 bases at J, with 12 bases between. The CDR3 runs to 14 residues. In nucleotides, the CDR3 is TGCAGTGCTCCTCTGGAGGACAGCACAGATACGCAGTATTTT. Translation: CSAPLEDSTDTQYF.

This chain joins TRBV4-3 and TRBJ2-3, with D perhaps TRBD1 (6 bases). V dropped 3 bases and J dropped 2 bases, with 15 bases sitting between them. CDR3 length: 16 amino acids. Germline lookup yields CDR1 LGHNA and CDR2 YSLEER. CDR3 region: CASSHWGRQDTDTQYF. Written as DNA, the CDR3 is TGCGCCAGCAGCCACTGGGGGAGACAGGACACAGATACGCAGTATTTT.

This clonotype showed up many times. The rearrangement uses TRBV5-1 and TRBJ2-1; D is possibly TRBD1 (5 bases). The CDR3 loop spans 14 amino acids. V was cut by 0 bases and J by 4 bases, with 8 bases left in between. Germline V CDR1 and CDR2: SGHRS, YFSETQ. CDR3 amino acids: CASSLGTGYNEQFF. CDR3 nucleotides: TGCGCCAGCAGCTTGGGTACAGGATACAATGAGCAGTTCTTC.

The chain has TRBV30 and TRBJ2-5; the match to TRBD1 covers 11 bases. The CDR3 extends over 14 amino acids. Germline V lookup: CDR1 GTSNPN, CDR2 SVGIG (reference sequence). V shed 4 bases and J 6 bases; nucleotides not matched to a gene: 7. The CDR3 loop reads CAWNGQGARKTQYF. The CDR3 DNA sequence: TGTGCCTGGAATGGACAGGGGGCGAGGAAGACCCAGTACTTC.

The chain carries TRBV27 and TRBJ1-5; D gene uncertain. Germline V gene data show CDR1 as MNHEY and CDR2 as SMNVEV (reference sequence). This CDR3 has 12 amino acids. Deletions cut 8 bases from V and 9 bases from J, with 14 bases between. This CDR3 reads CASGVGYRPQHF. The CDR3 DNA reads as TGTGCCAGCGGGGTGGGGTATCGGCCCCAGCATTTT.

The CDR3 is CASSQLKAYDYGYTF. DNA for the CDR3: TGCGCCAGCAGCCAGTTAAAGGCCTACGACTATGGCTACACCTTC. The chain has TRBV4-3 and TRBJ1-2; D is ambiguous. CDR1 is LGHNA, CDR2 YSLEER, per germline. Trimming took off 3 bases at V and 3 bases at J, with 14 bases between the two ends. The CDR3 contains 15 residues.

About this clonotype itself: A much larger clonotype is one base distant, so this may be a read error. This chain joins TRBV5-5 and TRBJ2-3; 8 nucleotides line up with TRBD1. The germline V gene encodes CDR1 SGHKS and CDR2 YYEKEE (reference sequence). The CDR3 totals 14 residues. In DNA form, the CDR3 reads TGTGCCAGCAGCGCCCGGACAGGGAAAGATGCGCAGTATTTT. It specifies CASSARTGKDAQYF.

This clonotype was found many times. The DNA for the CDR3 is TGTGCCAGCAGCCAAGCACCGGCTAGCGGGGACACAGATACGCAGTATTTT. Its protein product is CASSQAPASGDTDTQYF. The chain joins TRBV4-2 to TRBJ2-3; TRBD2 matches at 9 bases. Trimming removed 1 base from V and 2 bases from J; junction bases left unmatched: 7. Per germline, CDR1 LGHNA and CDR2 YNFKEQ. The length of the CDR3 is 17 residues.

The chain uses TRBV6-1 and TRBJ2-3, with D tentatively TRBD1 (6 bases). Germline V gene data show CDR1 as MNHNS and CDR2 as SASEGT. V was shortened by 1 base and J by 4 bases, with 15 bases between the two germline ends. The CDR3 covers 16 residues. The DNA for the CDR3 is TGTGCCAGCAGTGAAGTAAGCTCCAGGGGTGCAGATACGCAGTATTTT. Protein product: CASSEVSSRGADTQYF.

This clonotype was counted between two and nine times. This sequence joins TRBV11-2 and TRBJ1-2, with a weak D call TRBD1 (5 bases). V dropped 2 bases and J dropped 0 bases, with 13 bases sitting between them. Germline V gene sequence: CDR1 SGHAT, CDR2 FQNNGV. CDR3 length equals 16 residues. In DNA form, the CDR3 reads TGTGCCAGCAGCTTAATTCAATGGGGCGCTAACTATGGCTACACCTTC. Its protein is CASSLIQWGANYGYTF.

In this sample, this clonotype turned up a few times. The genes are TRBV7-4 and TRBJ1-6, with TRBD1 identical over 7 bases. Germline values: CDR1 SGHVT, CDR2 SQSDAQ. The ends lost 7 bases at V and 13 bases at J; junction bases unmatched: 16. The CDR3 spans 15 residues. The CDR3 DNA sequence: TGTGCCAGCAATAATCCGGGACAGTGGCCTCGGCCCCTCCACTTT. Translation gives CASNNPGQWPRPLHF.

The V gene is TRBV6-6, the J gene TRBJ2-3, with 13 bases aligning to TRBD2. Germline V CDR1 and CDR2: MNHNY, SVGAGI (reference sequence). The junction had 1 base not matched to a gene; V was cut back by 5 bases and J by 2 bases. This CDR3 region has 15 residues. The CDR3 sequence is CASSGTSGVTDTQYF. DNA for the CDR3: TGTGCCAGCAGTGGGACTAGCGGGGTCACAGATACGCAGTATTTT.

The chain uses TRBV6-6 and TRBJ2-1; 8 bases line up with TRBD1. CDR3 length: 14 residues. Germline lookup yields CDR1 MNHNY and CDR2 SVGAGI (reference sequence). The ends lost 6 bases at V and 5 bases at J; junction bases unmatched: 6. The CDR3: CASSGQGRDNEQFF. CDR3 bases: TGTGCCAGCAGCGGACAGGGTAGGGACAATGAGCAGTTCTTC.

The chain links TRBV29-1 to TRBJ2-7; 9 bases match TRBD1. The CDR3 is 12 amino acids. V was pared by 6 bases and J by 6 bases, with 6 bases of the junction left unmatched. The germline V gene encodes CDR1 SQVTM and CDR2 ANQGSEA. The CDR3 region is CSVVRDRAEQYF. CDR3 sequence (DNA): TGCAGCGTAGTCCGGGACAGGGCCGAGCAGTACTTC.

This clonotype was seen ten or more times. The genes are TRBV29-1 and TRBJ2-1, with 11 bases lining up with TRBD2. This CDR3 is built from 12 residues. J gave up 9 bases and V 7 bases, and 5 bases lay outside the gene matches. Germline CDR1 SQVTM, CDR2 ANQGSEA. CDR3 protein: CSATSGVGEQFF. The CDR3 DNA follows: TGCAGCGCGACTAGCGGGGTGGGTGAGCAGTTCTTC.

There are a few counts of this clonotype. This sequence joins TRBV4-3 and TRBJ2-1; D is possibly TRBD2 (6 bases). Trimming pared 0 bases from V and 4 bases from J, leaving 10 bases between. CDR1 and CDR2 from the germline V gene are LGHNA and YSLEER. The CDR3 is 15 residues long. The CDR3 sequence is CASSQEFAGYNEQFF. CDR3 DNA: TGCGCCAGCAGCCAAGAATTCGCGGGGTACAATGAGCAGTTCTTC.

This clonotype was observed a handful of times. V and J are TRBV29-1 and TRBJ2-1; the match to TRBD2 covers 14 bases. The CDR3 is 17 amino acids. The J segment lost 3 bases and the V segment lost 1 base, leaving 5 bases of the junction unmatched. The germline V gene has CDR1 SQVTM and CDR2 ANQGSEA. The CDR3 DNA is TGCAGCGTTGAAGGTGGGACTAGCGGGGGAAACTACAATGAGCAGTTCTTC. Its translation is CSVEGGTSGGNYNEQFF.

Many counts were recorded for this clonotype. The rearrangement joins TRBV6-1 to TRBJ2-1; possibly TRBD1 for D (6 bases). Trimming shortened V by 1 base and J by 2 bases, and 9 bases separated the two germline ends. Germline loops: CDR1 MNHNS, CDR2 SASEGT. The CDR3 spans 15 residues. The CDR3 region is CASSEGQGPYNEQFF. CDR3 bases: TGTGCCAGCAGTGAAGGGCAGGGGCCCTACAATGAGCAGTTCTTC.

In its sample, this clonotype is medium-sized. This chain joins TRBV7-3 and TRBJ2-1; D remains unclear. CDR3 length: 13 amino acids. The ends were cut back, 5 bases at V and 4 bases at J, with 9 bases in the middle. Germline assignment: CDR1 SGHTA and CDR2 FQGTGA. CDR3: CASSPPPYNEQFF. The DNA for the CDR3 is TGTGCCAGCAGCCCCCCCCCTTACAATGAGCAGTTCTTC. Full variable domain (rest looked up from reference TRBV7-3 and TRBJ2-1): GAGVSQTPSNKVTEKGKYVELRCDPISGHTALYWYRQSLGQGPEFLIYFQGTGAADDSGLPNDRFFAVRPEGSVSTLKIQRTERGDSAVYLCASSPPPYNEQFFGPGTRLTVL.

This sequence joins TRBV5-1 and TRBJ2-3; TRBD1 agrees at 9 bases. The junction had 10 bases not matched to a gene; V was cut back by 3 bases and J by 5 bases. The CDR3 consists of 16 residues. Looked up from germline, CDR1 is SGHRS and CDR2 is YFSETQ. This chain's CDR3 is CASSSRGTGYEDTQYF. CDR3 bases: TGCGCCAGCAGCTCTCGGGGGACAGGGTACGAAGATACGCAGTATTTT.

The chain uses TRBV4-2 and TRBJ2-2, with D hard to call. Germline V gene lookup returns CDR1 LGHNA and CDR2 YNFKEQ. V gave up 4 bases and J gave up 0 bases, with 6 bases separating them. The CDR3 totals 14 residues. CDR3 DNA: TGTGCCAGCAGCCCGTACTCGAACACCGGGGAGCTGTTTTTT. This translates into CASSPYSNTGELFF.

The rearrangement links TRBV6-2 or TRBV6-3 to TRBJ2-5, with D possibly matching TRBD2 (6 bases). The CDR3 sequence is 12 residues long. Germline CDR1 reads MNHEY; CDR2 reads SVGEGT. V lost 5 bases and J 4 bases, leaving 8 bases between the germline ends. The CDR3 region has the DNA TGTGCCAGCAGTACGACTAGAGAGACCCAGTACTTC. Residues: CASSTTRETQYF.

The chain carries TRBV5-1 and TRBJ2-3, with no clear D. The CDR3 consists of 15 residues. Between the trimmed V and J ends, which lost 2 bases and 2 bases, there was a span of 12 bases. Germline V gene sequence: CDR1 SGHRS, CDR2 YFSETQ. In DNA form, the CDR3 reads TGCGCCAGCAGCTTCTCCCAGCGCACCACAGATACGCAGTATTTT. Translation gives CASSFSQRTTDTQYF.

This clonotype has more than one count but fewer than ten. This chain links TRBV4-1 with TRBJ1-1, with D possibly being TRBD1 (6 bases). Germline V gene sequence: CDR1 MGHRA, CDR2 YSYEKL. This CDR3 has 15 residues. The V end lost 5 bases, the J end lost 10 bases, and 23 bases lay between the germline ends. DNA for the CDR3: TGCGCCAGCAGCATAAACAGGGTCGGGAGACCTGGAGCTTTCTTT. It codes for CASSINRVGRPGAFF.

There are many counts of this clonotype. The chain employs TRBV7-2 and TRBJ2-3, with 10 bases fitting TRBD1. The trim removed 5 bases at V and 7 bases at J, leaving 6 bases unmatched. CDR3 length: 14 residues. Germline CDR1 is SGHTA and CDR2 is FQGNSA. Written as DNA, the CDR3 is TGTGCCAGCAGCCCAGGACAGGGGGAATATACGCAGTATTTT. Translated: CASSPGQGEYTQYF. Full variable domain (outside the CDR3, taken from reference TRBV7-2 and TRBJ2-3): GAGVSQSPSNKVTEKGKDVELRCDPISGHTALYWYRQSLGQGLEFLIYFQGNSAPDKSGLPSDRFSAERTGGSVSTLTIQRTQQEDSAVYLCASSPGQGEYTQYFGPGTRLTVL.

This chain joins TRBV6-6 and TRBJ2-7; 9 bases match TRBD2. Germline V gives CDR1 MNHNY, CDR2 SVGAGI (reference sequence). The trim removed 2 bases at V and 5 bases at J, leaving 4 bases unmatched. This CDR3 is built from 14 residues. CDR3 protein: CASSYEGGGDEQYV. The CDR3 bases are TGTGCCAGCAGTTACGAAGGCGGGGGGGACGAGCAGTACGTC.